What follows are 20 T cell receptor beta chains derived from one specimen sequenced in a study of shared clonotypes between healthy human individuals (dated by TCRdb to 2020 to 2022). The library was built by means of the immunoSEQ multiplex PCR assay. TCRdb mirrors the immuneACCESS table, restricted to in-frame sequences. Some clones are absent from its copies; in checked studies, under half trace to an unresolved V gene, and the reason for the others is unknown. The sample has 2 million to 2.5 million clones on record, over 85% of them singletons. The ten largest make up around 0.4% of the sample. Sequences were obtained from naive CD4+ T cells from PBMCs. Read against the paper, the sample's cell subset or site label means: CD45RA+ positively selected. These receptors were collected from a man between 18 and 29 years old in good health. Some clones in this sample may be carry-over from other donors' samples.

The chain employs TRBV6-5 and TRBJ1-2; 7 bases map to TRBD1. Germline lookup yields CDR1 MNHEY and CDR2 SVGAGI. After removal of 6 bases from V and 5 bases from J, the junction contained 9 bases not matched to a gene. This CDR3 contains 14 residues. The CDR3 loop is CASRQGNRDYGYTF. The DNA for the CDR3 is TGTGCCAGCAGACAGGGGAATCGGGATTATGGCTACACCTTC.

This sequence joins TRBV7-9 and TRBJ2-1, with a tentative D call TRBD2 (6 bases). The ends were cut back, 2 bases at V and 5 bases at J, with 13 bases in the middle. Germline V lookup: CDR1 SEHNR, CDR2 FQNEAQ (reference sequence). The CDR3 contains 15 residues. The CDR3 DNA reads TGTGCCAGCAGCTTACTCGGGAGTTCTGACAATGAGCAGTTCTTC. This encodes CASSLLGSSDNEQFF.

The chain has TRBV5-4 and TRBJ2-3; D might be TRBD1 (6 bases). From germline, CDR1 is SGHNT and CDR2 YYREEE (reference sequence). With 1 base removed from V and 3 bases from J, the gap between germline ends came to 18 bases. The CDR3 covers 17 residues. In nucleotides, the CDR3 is TGTGCCAGCAGCTTGTTAGGGGGTTCGGACTTAACAGATACGCAGTATTTT. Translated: CASSLLGGSDLTDTQYF.

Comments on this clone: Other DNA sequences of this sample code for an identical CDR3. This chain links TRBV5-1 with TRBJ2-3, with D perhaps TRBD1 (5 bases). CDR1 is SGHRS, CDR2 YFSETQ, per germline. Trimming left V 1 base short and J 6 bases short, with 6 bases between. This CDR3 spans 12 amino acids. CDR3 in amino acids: CASSLQGDTQYF. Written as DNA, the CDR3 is TGCGCCAGCAGCTTGCAGGGCGATACGCAGTATTTT.

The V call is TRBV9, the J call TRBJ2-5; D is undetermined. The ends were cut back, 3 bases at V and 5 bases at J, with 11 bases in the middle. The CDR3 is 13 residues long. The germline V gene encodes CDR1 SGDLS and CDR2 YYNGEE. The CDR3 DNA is TGTGCCAGCAGCGGGCTGGTTGCGGAGACCCAGTACTTC. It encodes CASSGLVAETQYF.

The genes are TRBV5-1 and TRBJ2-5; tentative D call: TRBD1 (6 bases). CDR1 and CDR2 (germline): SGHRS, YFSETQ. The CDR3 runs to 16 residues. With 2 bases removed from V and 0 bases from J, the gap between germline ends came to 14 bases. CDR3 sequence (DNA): TGCGCCAGCAGCTTTACTCGAAAGGGGGACCAAGAGACCCAGTACTTC. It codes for CASSFTRKGDQETQYF. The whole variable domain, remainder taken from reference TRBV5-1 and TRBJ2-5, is KAGVTQTPRYLIKTRGQQVTLSCSPISGHRSVSWYQQTPGQGLQFLFEYFSETQRNKGNFPGRFSGRQFSNSRSEMNVSTLELGDSALYLCASSFTRKGDQETQYFGPGTRLLVL.

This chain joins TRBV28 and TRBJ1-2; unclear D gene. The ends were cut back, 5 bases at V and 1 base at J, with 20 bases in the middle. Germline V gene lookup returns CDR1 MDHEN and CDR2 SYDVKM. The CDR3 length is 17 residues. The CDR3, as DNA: TGTGCCAGCAGTGGAGAGTCGGGCCACAGTTTTAACTATGGCTACACCTTC. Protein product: CASSGESGHSFNYGYTF.

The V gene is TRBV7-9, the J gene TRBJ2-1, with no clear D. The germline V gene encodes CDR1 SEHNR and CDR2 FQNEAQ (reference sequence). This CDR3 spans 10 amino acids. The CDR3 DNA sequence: TGTGCGGCTAGGGTAGAGGAGCAGTTCTTC. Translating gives CAARVEEQFF.

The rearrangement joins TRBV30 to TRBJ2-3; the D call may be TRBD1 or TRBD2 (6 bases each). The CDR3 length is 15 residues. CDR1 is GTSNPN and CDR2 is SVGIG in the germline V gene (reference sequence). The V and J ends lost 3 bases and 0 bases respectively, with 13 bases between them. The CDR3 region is CAWSQTGASTDTQYF. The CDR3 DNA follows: TGTGCCTGGAGCCAAACGGGGGCGAGCACAGATACGCAGTATTTT.

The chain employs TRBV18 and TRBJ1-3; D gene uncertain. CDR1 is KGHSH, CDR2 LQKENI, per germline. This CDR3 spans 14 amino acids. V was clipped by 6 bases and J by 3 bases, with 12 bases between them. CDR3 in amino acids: CASSWNDGGNTIYF. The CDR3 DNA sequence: TGTGCCAGCTCGTGGAACGACGGTGGAAACACCATATATTTT.

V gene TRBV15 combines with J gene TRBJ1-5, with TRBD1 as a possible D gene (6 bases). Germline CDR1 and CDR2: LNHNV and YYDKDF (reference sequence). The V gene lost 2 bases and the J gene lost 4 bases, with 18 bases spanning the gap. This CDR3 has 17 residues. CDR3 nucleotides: TGTGCCACCAGCAGACCACCGGGAGGGGGGTCAAATCAGCCCCAGCATTTT. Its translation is CATSRPPGGGSNQPQHF.

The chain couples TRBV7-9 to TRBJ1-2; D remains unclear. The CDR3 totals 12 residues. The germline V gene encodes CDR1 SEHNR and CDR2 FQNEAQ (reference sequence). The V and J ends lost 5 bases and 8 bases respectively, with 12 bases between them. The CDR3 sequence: CASSLPSSGYTF. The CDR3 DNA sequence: TGTGCCAGCAGCCTCCCGTCGAGCGGCTACACCTTC.

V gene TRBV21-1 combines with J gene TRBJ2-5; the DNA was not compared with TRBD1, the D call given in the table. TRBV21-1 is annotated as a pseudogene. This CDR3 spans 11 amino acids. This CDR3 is CAGLTEETQYF. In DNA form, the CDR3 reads TGTGCCGGCCTGACAGAAGAGACCCAGTACTTC.

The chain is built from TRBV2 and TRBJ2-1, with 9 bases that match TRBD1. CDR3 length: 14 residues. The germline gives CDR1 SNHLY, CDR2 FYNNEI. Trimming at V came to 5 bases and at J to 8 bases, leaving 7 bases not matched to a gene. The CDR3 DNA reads TGTGCCAGCAGTTACCGGGACAGGGACCATGAGCAGTTCTTC. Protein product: CASSYRDRDHEQFF.

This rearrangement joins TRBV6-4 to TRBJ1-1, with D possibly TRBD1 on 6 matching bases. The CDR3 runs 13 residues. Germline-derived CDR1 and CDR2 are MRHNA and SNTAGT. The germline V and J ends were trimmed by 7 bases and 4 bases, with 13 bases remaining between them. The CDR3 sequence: CASNRGPGTEAFF. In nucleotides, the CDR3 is TGTGCCAGCAACCGGGGGCCAGGCACTGAAGCTTTCTTT.

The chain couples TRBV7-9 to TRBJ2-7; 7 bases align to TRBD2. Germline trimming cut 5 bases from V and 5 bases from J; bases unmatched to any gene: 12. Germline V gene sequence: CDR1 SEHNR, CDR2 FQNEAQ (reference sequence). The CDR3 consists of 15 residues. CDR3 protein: CASSPSGRSRNEQYF. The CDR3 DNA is TGTGCCAGCAGCCCTAGCGGAAGATCGCGAAACGAGCAGTACTTC. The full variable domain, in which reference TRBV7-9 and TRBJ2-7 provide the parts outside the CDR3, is DTGVSQNPRHKITKRGQNVTFRCDPISEHNRLYWYRQTLGQGPEFLTYFQNEAQLEKSRLLSDRFSAERPKGSFSTLEIQRTEQGDSAMYLCASSPSGRSRNEQYFGPGTRLTVT.

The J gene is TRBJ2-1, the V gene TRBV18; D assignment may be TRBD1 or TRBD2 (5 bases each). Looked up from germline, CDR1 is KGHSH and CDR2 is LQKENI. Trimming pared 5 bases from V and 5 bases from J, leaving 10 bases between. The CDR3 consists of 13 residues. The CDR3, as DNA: TGTGCCAGCTCAGAGGGACGGAACAATGAGCAGTTCTTC. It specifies CASSEGRNNEQFF.

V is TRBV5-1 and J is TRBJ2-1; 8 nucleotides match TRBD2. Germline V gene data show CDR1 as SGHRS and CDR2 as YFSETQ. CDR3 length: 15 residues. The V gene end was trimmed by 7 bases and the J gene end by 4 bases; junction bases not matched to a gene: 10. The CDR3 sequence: CASGATSGAYNEQFF. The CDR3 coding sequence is TGCGCCAGCGGCGCCACTAGCGGAGCTTACAATGAGCAGTTCTTC.

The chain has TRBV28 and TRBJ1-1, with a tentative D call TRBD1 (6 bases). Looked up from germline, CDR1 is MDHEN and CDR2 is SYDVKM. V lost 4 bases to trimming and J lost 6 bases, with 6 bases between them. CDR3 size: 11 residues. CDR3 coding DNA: TGTGCCAGCAGTTACAGGGCTGAAGCTTTCTTT. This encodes CASSYRAEAFF.

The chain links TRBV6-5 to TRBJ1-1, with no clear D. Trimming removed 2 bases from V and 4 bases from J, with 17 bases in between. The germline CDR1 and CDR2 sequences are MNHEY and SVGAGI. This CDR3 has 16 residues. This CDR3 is CASSYSGYGGLTEAFF. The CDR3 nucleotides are TGTGCCAGCAGTTACAGCGGGTACGGCGGTCTCACTGAAGCTTTCTTT.